This entry features one T cell receptor (beta chain) sequence. The source of the sample is a study of memory CD4+ T cells and cytomegalovirus serostatus. The sort gate was single viable CD3+CD4+CD8-CD45RO+ cells for memory CD4+ T cells. CDR3 length equals 15 residues. Repertoires were generated with immunoSEQ multiplex PCR, while TCRdb's copy carries only in-frame clones and drops some. In the table there are tens of thousands of clones, roughly 76% of which are singletons. The sequencing input was memory CD4+ T cells from blood. The chain has TRBV21-1 and TRBJ2-2; TRBD2 is taken as the D call from the table, unchecked against the DNA. TRBV21-1 is assigned pseudogene status. The origin of this receptor is an adult in good health and CMV-seropositive. The CDR3 region has the DNA TGTGCCAGCAGGAAGGGAGTCTGGGAAACCGGGGAGCTGTTTTTT. This sequence encodes CASRKGVWETGELFF.